This TCR beta chain was found in a study of blood T cells in healthy people across ages. Broader study findings: Whereas aged donors had fewer naive CD4+ cells, long-lived donors had more of them and higher diversity. In older individuals, TCR beta diversity per million T cells was lower, falling roughly linearly with age.

CDR3 length: 15 amino acids. Trimming cost V 4 bases and J 3 bases; bases outside gene matches: 7. Primed by a sample-barcoded 5' primer and a J-beta primer mix, a second PCR proceeded for roughly 7 to 11 cycles. TCRdb analysed the 5' RACE reads with MiXCR anew, one entry per CDR3 protein. The sample holds just under 750,000 distinct CDR3 sequences, roughly 20% seen once. As regards this clonotype: The antigen remains undetermined.

The receptor's source is an older man in good health. Sequencing was performed on blood. This chain joins TRBV12-3 or TRBV12-4 and TRBJ2-7; 9 nucleotides match TRBD1. CDR3 in DNA: TGTGCCAGCAGTTCCACAGGGGGCAAACACTACGAGCAGTACTTC. This codes for CASSSTGGKHYEQYF.